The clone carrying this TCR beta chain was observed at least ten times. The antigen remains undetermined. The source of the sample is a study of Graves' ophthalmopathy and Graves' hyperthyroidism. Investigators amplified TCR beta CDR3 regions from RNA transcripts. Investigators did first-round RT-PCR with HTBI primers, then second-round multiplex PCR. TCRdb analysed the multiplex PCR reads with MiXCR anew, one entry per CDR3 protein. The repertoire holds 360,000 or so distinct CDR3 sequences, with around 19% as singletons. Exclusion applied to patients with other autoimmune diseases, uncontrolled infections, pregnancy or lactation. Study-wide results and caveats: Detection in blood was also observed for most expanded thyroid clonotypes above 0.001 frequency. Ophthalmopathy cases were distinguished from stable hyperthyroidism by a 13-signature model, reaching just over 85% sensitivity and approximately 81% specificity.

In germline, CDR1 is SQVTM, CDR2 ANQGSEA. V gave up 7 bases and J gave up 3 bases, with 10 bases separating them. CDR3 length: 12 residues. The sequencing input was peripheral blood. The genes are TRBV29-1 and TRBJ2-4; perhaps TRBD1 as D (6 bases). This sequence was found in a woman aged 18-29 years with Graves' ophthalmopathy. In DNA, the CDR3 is TGCAGCGCACAGGGAGACAAAAACATTCAGTACTTC. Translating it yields CSAQGDKNIQYF. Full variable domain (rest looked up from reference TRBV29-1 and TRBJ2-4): SAVISQKPSRDICQRGTSLTIQCQVDSQVTMMFWYRQQPGQSLTLIATANQGSEATYESGFVIDKFPISRPNLTFSTLTVSNMSPEDSSIYLCSAQGDKNIQYFGAGTRLSVL.